This is a list of T cell receptor beta chains from one sample in a study of blood T cells in healthy people across ages. TCRdb redid the calling of the 5' RACE reads with MiXCR, one entry per CDR3 protein. The data contain more than 800,000 distinct CDR3 sequences, under 30% of them singletons. Sequenced: blood. All receptors come from a woman of 80 years or more in good health. CDR3s include the opening cysteine and the closing phenylalanine or tryptophan. D genes are given only for firm matches. Expanded clones are given a class, and other clones once, few, many or no size at all.

v_call	j_call	clone_size	d_call	cdr3_aa	cdr3_nt
TRBV6-2/TRBV6-3	TRBJ2-7	many	.	CASSYPVCDRSYEQYF	TGTGCCAGCAGTTACCCCGTGTGCGACCGGTCCTACGAGCAGTACTTC
TRBV6-5	TRBJ1-2	many	.	CASSYPTSRGYGYTF	TGTGCCAGCAGTTACCCCACCAGCAGGGGCTATGGCTACACCTTC
TRBV7-2	TRBJ2-1	many	.	CASSRTSSGRFF	TGTGCCAGCAGCCGTACTAGTTCCGGTCGGTTCTTC
TRBV7-2	TRBJ1-2	many	.	CASSLAVVQGRYGYTF	TGTGCCAGCAGCTTAGCGGTGGTACAGGGAAGATATGGCTACACCTTC
TRBV15	TRBJ1-4	.	TRBD1	CATSRDRLGDRATNEKLFF	TGTGCCACCAGCAGAGATCGACTTGGGGACAGAGCAACTAATGAAAAACTGTTTTTT
TRBV27	TRBJ2-7	few	TRBD2	CASSTRTSGGSGEQYF	TGTGCCAGCAGTACGCGGACTAGCGGGGGCTCGGGCGAGCAGTACTTC
TRBV5-6	TRBJ1-2	many	TRBD1	CASSLQDRGLHGYTF	TGTGCCAGCAGCTTACAGGACAGGGGGCTCCATGGCTACACCTTC
TRBV5-6	TRBJ1-4	.	.	CASSAWGSANEKLFF	TGTGCCAGCAGTGCTTGGGGCAGTGCTAATGAAAAACTGTTTTTT
TRBV28	TRBJ1-6	once	TRBD1	CAGRTGNSPLHF	TGTGCCGGCAGGACAGGGAATTCACCCCTCCACTTT
TRBV12-3/TRBV12-4	TRBJ2-3	.	TRBD2	CASRLPTSGGSFTDTQYF	TGTGCCAGCAGACTACCCACTAGCGGGGGGAGCTTCACAGATACGCAGTATTTT
TRBV6-5	TRBJ2-2	few	TRBD1	CASSYSLGTGFTGELFF	TGTGCCAGCAGTTACTCCCTCGGGACAGGGTTCACCGGGGAGCTGTTTTTT
TRBV6-5	TRBJ2-5	many	.	CASAPTGAQETQYF	TGTGCCAGCGCCCCGACGGGGGCCCAAGAGACCCAGTACTTC
TRBV4-1	TRBJ2-5	.	.	CVSSGTGTHNEQYF	TGCGTCAGCAGCGGCACCGGGACCCATAATGAGCAGTACTTC
TRBV7-2	TRBJ2-1	few	TRBD1	CASSLAGTDSYNEQFF	TGTGCCAGCAGCTTAGCCGGGACAGACTCCTACAATGAGCAGTTCTTC
TRBV20-1	TRBJ2-3	many	TRBD2	CSQRGGSTDTQYF	TGCAGCCAGCGGGGGGGCAGCACAGATACGCAGTATTTT
TRBV6-5	TRBJ2-5	many	.	CASSYLGAGETQYF	TGTGCCAGCAGTTATTTGGGGGCCGGTGAGACCCAGTACTTC
TRBV9	TRBJ1-2	many	.	CASSVDVMGLEDGYTF	TGTGCCAGCAGCGTAGACGTGATGGGGTTAGAGGATGGCTACACCTTC
TRBV7-9	TRBJ2-1	.	TRBD2	CASSSAGSPSFF	TGTGCCAGCAGCTCAGCGGGATCTCCCTCGTTCTTC
TRBV7-2	TRBJ1-6	few	TRBD1	CASSPATGIHSPLHF	TGTGCCAGCAGCCCCGCGACAGGGATCCATTCACCCCTCCACTTT
TRBV7-9	TRBJ1-1	.	.	CASSLSLSGRSTEAFF	TGTGCCAGCAGCTTAAGCCTTTCAGGGAGAAGCACTGAAGCTTTCTTT
TRBV12-3/TRBV12-4	TRBJ1-3	few	.	CASTPSYPNSGNTIYF	TGTGCCAGCACCCCCTCTTACCCAAACTCTGGAAACACCATATATTTT
TRBV6-5	TRBJ1-2	few	.	CASSYLAGVGGYTF	TGTGCCAGCAGTTACTTGGCAGGCGTGGGTGGCTACACCTTC
TRBV5-1	TRBJ2-3	many	TRBD1	CASTSQTGVITDTQYF	TGCGCCAGCACCTCCCAGACAGGGGTCATCACAGATACGCAGTATTTT
TRBV2	TRBJ2-3	many	.	CASSPQGAAISTDTQYF	TGTGCCAGCAGCCCCCAAGGGGCAGCAATAAGCACAGATACGCAGTATTTT
TRBV6-6	TRBJ2-5	many	.	CASGSLGETQYF	TGTGCCAGCGGTTCCCTTGGGGAGACCCAGTACTTC
TRBV29-1	TRBJ2-5	.	TRBD2	CSVEASGLQETQYF	TGCAGCGTTGAGGCTAGCGGGCTCCAAGAGACCCAGTACTTC
TRBV5-5	TRBJ2-5	.	.	CASSFRLTETQYF	TGTGCCAGCAGCTTTAGACTAACCGAGACCCAGTACTTC
TRBV24-1	TRBJ2-3	many	.	CATSDPPGRSDTQYF	TGTGCCACCAGTGATCCCCCAGGCCGGTCAGATACGCAGTATTTT
TRBV3-1	TRBJ1-2	.	TRBD1	CASTGGSRTGARNYGYTF	TGTGCCAGCACTGGGGGGTCGAGGACAGGGGCGCGTAACTATGGCTACACCTTC
TRBV20-1	TRBJ2-7	few	.	CSTWEAGRPYEQYF	TGCAGTACATGGGAGGCAGGGCGTCCCTACGAGCAGTACTTC
TRBV3-1	TRBJ2-7	few	TRBD2	CASSQSVSPGEGNEQYF	TGTGCCAGCAGCCAATCAGTGAGCCCGGGGGAGGGCAATGAGCAGTACTTC
TRBV7-2	TRBJ1-5	many	.	CASSLYNQPQHF	TGTGCCAGCAGCTTATATAATCAGCCCCAGCATTTT
TRBV6-2/TRBV6-3	TRBJ2-1	many	TRBD2	CASRLGTTSYNEQFF	TGTGCCAGCAGGCTAGGGACTACCTCCTACAATGAGCAGTTCTTC
TRBV12-3/TRBV12-4	TRBJ1-1	.	.	CASSLIDPASSNTEAFF	TGTGCCAGCAGTTTAATCGACCCCGCGTCCTCGAACACTGAAGCTTTCTTT
TRBV12-3/TRBV12-4	TRBJ2-1	many	TRBD2	CASSLIRAGDEQFF	TGTGCCAGCAGTTTAATCAGGGCGGGGGATGAGCAGTTCTTC
TRBV6-1	TRBJ2-5	few	.	CASLNTGTQYF	TGTGCCAGCCTCAATACGGGGACCCAGTACTTC
TRBV6-1	TRBJ1-5	few	.	CASREQTDGPQHF	TGTGCCAGCAGAGAACAGACGGACGGGCCCCAGCATTTT
TRBV7-9	TRBJ2-5	.	.	CASIPWTSSLETQYF	TGTGCCAGTATCCCCTGGACGTCTAGTTTGGAGACCCAGTACTTC
TRBV11-3	TRBJ2-1	few	TRBD2	CASSSSGGGTHEQFF	TGTGCCAGCAGCTCAAGCGGGGGGGGGACGCATGAGCAGTTCTTC
TRBV12-3/TRBV12-4	TRBJ1-5	many	.	CASSLRGSNQPQHF	TGTGCCAGCAGCCTGAGGGGTAGCAATCAGCCCCAGCATTTT
TRBV7-2	TRBJ1-2	many	.	CASSLDRGLYGYTF	TGTGCCAGCAGCTTAGATCGGGGGCTGTATGGCTACACCTTC
TRBV4-2	TRBJ2-3	many	.	CASSQGPSTDTQYF	TGTGCCAGCAGCCAAGGGCCCAGTACAGATACGCAGTATTTT
TRBV7-2	TRBJ1-1	few	.	CASSSMWAYTEAFF	TGTGCCAGCAGCAGTATGTGGGCCTACACTGAAGCTTTCTTT
TRBV7-2	TRBJ1-1	many	TRBD1	CASSTEPGQGAEVAFF	TGTGCCAGCAGCACCGAACCGGGACAGGGGGCCGAGGTAGCTTTCTTT
TRBV7-2	TRBJ1-2	many	.	CASSLAFRGNTF	TGTGCCAGCAGCTTAGCGTTTCGGGGAAACACCTTC
TRBV11-2	TRBJ2-6	few	.	CASSLTILGGANVLTF	TGTGCCAGCAGCTTAACCATATTAGGAGGGGCCAACGTCCTGACTTTC
TRBV2	TRBJ1-2	.	TRBD1	CASSGQGSNYGYTF	TGTGCCAGTAGTGGACAGGGATCTAACTATGGCTACACCTTC
TRBV6-5	TRBJ1-6	many	TRBD1	CASSYSYRGRVFYNSPLHF	TGTGCCAGCAGTTACTCGTACAGGGGGCGCGTCTTCTATAATTCACCCCTCCACTTT
TRBV5-6	TRBJ2-7	many	.	CASSSDHYEQYF	TGTGCCAGCAGCAGCGATCACTACGAGCAGTACTTC